These T cell receptor beta chains were read from a single sample in a study of cytomegalovirus exposure and HLA in healthy donors. Only in-frame clones appear in the TCRdb table, and some are missing; sequencing was by immunoSEQ multiplex PCR. Among over 150,000 clones, about 76% were seen once, and the ten largest hold less than 8.5%. The sequenced material came from PBMCs. These receptors all stem from a young man in good health and CMV-seropositive. CDR3s include the opening cysteine and the closing phenylalanine or tryptophan. A D gene is named only where the DNA matches it firmly. Clone size is given for some rows only: seen once, a few or many times, or a class if the clone is expanded.

-,-,TRBJ2-7,TRBV13,CASSLGTGLSYEQYF,TGTGCCAGCAGCTTAGGGACAGGCCTCTCCTACGAGCAGTACTTC
-,-,TRBJ1-1,TRBV5-1,CASRVRTTDTEAFF,TGCGCCAGCAGGGTTCGAACCACGGACACTGAAGCTTTCTTT
-,TRBD1,TRBJ2-3,TRBV28,CASSSPPGQGTDTQYF,TGTGCCAGCAGTTCCCCTCCGGGACAGGGGACAGATACGCAGTATTTT
-,-,TRBJ1-1,TRBV7-2,CASSLSPRAFF,TGTGCCAGCAGCTTAAGCCCGAGAGCTTTCTTT
-,-,TRBJ2-1,TRBV5-8,CASRSPAVGAWGVEEFF,TGTGCCAGCAGATCTCCGGCGGTTGGGGCCTGGGGGGTGGAGGAGTTCTTC
-,TRBD2,TRBJ2-3,TRBV5-1,CASSIGRGADTQYF,TGCGCCAGCAGCATCGGGAGGGGGGCAGATACGCAGTATTTT
-,-,TRBJ2-7,TRBV6-1,CASSGGSFQSYEQYF,TGTGCCAGCAGTGGGGGCTCCTTCCAATCCTACGAGCAGTACTTC
-,-,TRBJ1-3,TRBV5-4,CASSLMGPSGNTIYF,TGTGCCAGCAGCCTCATGGGGCCCTCTGGAAACACCATATATTTT
-,-,TRBJ1-1,TRBV30,CAWSAIQGVVNTEAFF,TGTGCCTGGAGTGCTATACAGGGAGTTGTGAACACTGAAGCTTTCTTT
few,TRBD1,TRBJ2-7,TRBV27,CASRTRDRGTYEQYF,TGTGCCAGCAGAACCCGGGACAGGGGTACCTACGAGCAGTACTTC
-,-,TRBJ1-2,TRBV2,CASKRTESFYGYTF,TGTGCCAGCAAAAGGACAGAAAGCTTCTATGGCTACACCTTC
-,TRBD2,TRBJ2-5,TRBV10-2,CASKSSGGEQETQYF,TGCGCCAGCAAATCTAGCGGGGGGGAGCAAGAGACCCAGTACTTC
-,TRBD2,TRBJ2-2,TRBV27,CASSKSGRANTGELFF,TGTGCCAGCAGTAAAAGCGGGAGGGCCAACACCGGGGAGCTGTTTTTT
few,TRBD1,TRBJ2-1,TRBV27,CASRRQGHEQFF,TGTGCCAGCAGACGACAGGGCCATGAGCAGTTCTTC
-,-,TRBJ1-1,TRBV28,CASSLTTGRASTEAFF,TGTGCCAGCAGTTTAACCACAGGGAGGGCAAGTACTGAAGCTTTCTTT
-,-,TRBJ2-5,TRBV7-9,CASSQSLAEGQETQYF,TGTGCCAGCAGCCAATCCCTGGCGGAGGGGCAAGAGACCCAGTACTTC
-,TRBD1,TRBJ1-4,TRBV19,CASSADRATNEKLFF,TGTGCCAGTAGTGCGGACAGGGCAACTAATGAAAAACTGTTTTTT
-,-,TRBJ2-7,TRBV19,CASSIAQRTTYEQYF,TGTGCCAGTAGTATAGCCCAGCGGACCACCTACGAGCAGTACTTC